The next 26 T cell receptor beta chains were all read from a single sample in a study of cytomegalovirus exposure and HLA in healthy donors. Generated by immunoSEQ multiplex PCR, the TCRdb table keeps only in-frame clones and is missing some. The sample consists of around 240,000 clones, 90% of them appearing once. Sequenced: PBMCs. These TCRs come from a woman younger than 35 in good health and CMV-seronegative.

V gene TRBV28 combines with J gene TRBJ2-7; 7 bases line up with TRBD2. V was pared by 6 bases and J by 2 bases, with 13 bases of the junction left unmatched. This CDR3 is 16 amino acids long. Germline CDR1 MDHEN, CDR2 SYDVKM. CDR3: CASSIGQRGIPYEQYV. DNA of the CDR3: TGTGCCAGCAGCATTGGGCAGCGGGGTATACCCTACGAGCAGTACGTC.

The chain recombines TRBV6-1 with TRBJ1-4; TRBD1 might be the D (5 bases). V lost 6 bases, J lost 3 bases, and 11 bases lay in between. The CDR3 is 14 residues long. CDR1 is MNHNS, CDR2 SASEGT, per germline. CDR3 residues: CASSQGAANEKLFF. CDR3 DNA sequence: TGTGCCAGCAGCCAGGGCGCGGCTAATGAAAAACTGTTTTTT.

The V and J genes are TRBV10-3 and TRBJ2-3, with 10 nucleotides matching TRBD2. The trim removed 6 bases at V and 1 base at J, leaving 1 base unmatched. Germline V gene sequence: CDR1 ENHRY, CDR2 SYGVKD. CDR3 length: 14 residues. The CDR3 loop reads CAIRGTSGTDTQYF. The CDR3 bases are TGTGCCATCAGGGGGACTAGCGGCACAGATACGCAGTATTTT.

The genes are TRBV6-1 and TRBJ2-7; perhaps TRBD1 as D (6 bases). The CDR3 contains 13 residues. Germline V gene sequence: CDR1 MNHNS, CDR2 SASEGT. Between the trimmed V and J ends, which lost 6 bases and 4 bases, there was a span of 13 bases. The DNA of the CDR3 is TGTGCCAGCAGAAGGACAGAATCATACGAGCAGTACGTC. This translates into CASRRTESYEQYV.

The chain combines TRBV5-1 with TRBJ2-6; the match to TRBD2 covers 7 bases. The CDR3 covers 17 residues. The J segment lost 0 bases and the V segment lost 2 bases, leaving 5 bases of the junction unmatched. Germline CDR1 is SGHRS and CDR2 is YFSETQ. The CDR3 DNA reads as TGCGCCAGCAGCTTAGCGGGGCTCCGCTCTGGGGCCAACGTCCTGACTTTC. Its protein is CASSLAGLRSGANVLTF.

The chain is built from TRBV15 and TRBJ2-1, with TRBD2 as a possible D gene (6 bases). The germline gives CDR1 LNHNV, CDR2 YYDKDF (reference sequence). CDR3 length: 17 residues. Trimming removed 0 bases from V and 7 bases from J, with 19 bases in between. In DNA, the CDR3 is TGTGCCACCAGCAGAGATAGGCCTAGCGCTACGGCAAATGAGCAGTTCTTC. Translating gives CATSRDRPSATANEQFF.

The chain links TRBV5-3 to TRBJ2-1, with 7 positions matching TRBD2. TRBV5-3 belongs to the ORF category, with a function that is uncertain. V dropped 5 bases and J dropped 8; count of bases not matched to a gene: 1. CDR3 size: 11 residues. CDR3 DNA: TGTGCCAGAAGGCGGGGGTATGAGCAGTTCTTC. Its protein product is CARRRGYEQFF.

Comments on this clone: Relative to the germline gene, one junction end is altered; a read error may explain this. This chain joins TRBV5-1 and TRBJ2-3; possibly TRBD2 for D (6 bases). This CDR3 has 15 residues. Germline lookup yields CDR1 SGHRS and CDR2 YFSETQ. The CDR3 sequence is CVSSFFGGSTDTQYF. The DNA of the CDR3 is TGCGTCAGCAGCTTCTTCGGGGGTAGCACAGATACGCAGTATTTT.

The chain employs TRBV5-4 and TRBJ2-7; tentative D call: TRBD2 (7 bases). CDR1 and CDR2 (germline): SGHNT, YYREEE (reference sequence). The CDR3 consists of 15 residues. V gave up 4 bases and J gave up 2 bases, with 16 bases separating them. CDR3 residues: CASSDPGGIAYEQYF. For the CDR3, the DNA is TGTGCCAGCAGCGACCCGGGGGGCATTGCCTACGAGCAGTACTTC. The complete variable domain, with remaining parts taken from reference TRBV5-4 and TRBJ2-7, reads ETGVTQSPTHLIKTRGQQVTLRCSSQSGHNTVSWYQQALGQGPQFIFQYYREEENGRGNFPPRFSGLQFPNYSSELNVNALELDDSALYLCASSDPGGIAYEQYFGPGTRLTVT.

The V gene is TRBV6-6, the J gene TRBJ2-7, with D perhaps matching TRBD1 (5 bases). This CDR3 has 14 residues. Germline V gives CDR1 MNHNY, CDR2 SVGAGI (reference sequence). Trimming stripped 5 bases from V and 0 bases from J, with 11 bases between. In nucleotides, the CDR3 is TGTGCCAGCAGTGACAGCTTAAACTCCTACGAGCAGTACTTC. Amino acids: CASSDSLNSYEQYF.

This rearrangement joins TRBV9 to TRBJ2-3, with D possibly being TRBD2 (6 bases). The V and J ends lost 0 bases and 9 bases respectively, with 11 bases between them. The CDR3 loop spans 13 amino acids. Germline values: CDR1 SGDLS, CDR2 YYNGEE. This chain's CDR3 is CASSVDGRGTQYF. CDR3 bases: TGTGCCAGCAGCGTAGACGGCCGGGGGACGCAGTATTTT.

The chain uses TRBV2 and TRBJ2-1; D is perhaps TRBD2 (6 bases). The CDR3 runs to 12 residues. The V end lost 9 bases, the J end lost 6 bases, and 12 bases lay between the germline ends. Germline V gene lookup returns CDR1 SNHLY and CDR2 FYNNEI. The CDR3 protein is CASSYSGNEQFF. The CDR3, as DNA: TGTGCCAGTTCCTATAGCGGCAATGAGCAGTTCTTC.

The V gene is TRBV6-5, the J gene TRBJ1-5; 10 bases map to TRBD1. Germline V gives CDR1 MNHEY, CDR2 SVGAGI. The CDR3 spans 15 residues. V was clipped by 5 bases and J by 4 bases; unmatched bases: 5. The CDR3 sequence is CASSAGQGRNQPQHF. In DNA, the CDR3 is TGTGCCAGCAGTGCGGGACAGGGGAGGAATCAGCCCCAGCATTTT.

CDR3: CASSESVAYGYTF. The CDR3 DNA sequence: TGTGCCAGCAGTGAAAGTGTGGCTTATGGCTACACCTTC. This chain joins TRBV6-1 and TRBJ1-2, with unresolved D. The CDR3 has 13 amino acids. Germline V CDR1 and CDR2: MNHNS, SASEGT. The V and J ends lost 2 bases and 5 bases respectively, with 9 bases between them.

The chain carries TRBV5-6 and TRBJ1-1, with D uncertain. Germline V CDR1 and CDR2: SGHDT, YYEEEE. The CDR3 covers 11 residues. Between the trimmed V and J ends, which lost 2 bases and 6 bases, there was a span of 5 bases. CDR3 loop: CASSFLAEAFF. In DNA form, the CDR3 reads TGTGCCAGCAGCTTTCTCGCTGAAGCTTTCTTT.

The chain couples TRBV4-3 to TRBJ1-3; no clear D. The V gene's germline CDR1 is LGHNA and CDR2 YSLEER. The CDR3 length is 17 residues. V lost 0 bases and J 0 bases, leaving 12 bases between the germline ends. CDR3 coding DNA: TGCGCCAGCAGCCAAGATCCAGGCTGCGACTCTGGAAACACCATATATTTT. Translating gives CASSQDPGCDSGNTIYF.

This sequence joins TRBV14 and TRBJ2-1; 7 bases align to TRBD2. This CDR3 is 16 amino acids long. Germline-derived CDR1 and CDR2 are SGHDN and FVKESK. V lost 0 bases, J lost 4 bases, and 6 bases stayed unmatched. CDR3 region: CASSQDAGLGYNEQFF. DNA for the CDR3: TGTGCCAGCAGCCAAGATGCAGGACTAGGATACAATGAGCAGTTCTTC.

This chain uses TRBV29-1 with TRBJ1-1; perhaps TRBD1 as D (5 bases). V lost 3 bases, J lost 0 bases, and 8 bases lay in between. Germline V gives CDR1 SQVTM, CDR2 ANQGSEA. This CDR3 contains 13 residues. This chain's CDR3 is CSVEGRVNTEAFF. The CDR3 DNA sequence: TGCAGCGTTGAGGGCAGGGTGAACACTGAAGCTTTCTTT.

The chain is built from TRBV30 and TRBJ2-1, with 7 bases lining up with TRBD2. The CDR3 runs 14 residues. Germline loops: CDR1 GTSNPN, CDR2 SVGIG (reference sequence). V lost 2 bases to trimming and J lost 5 bases; unmatched junction nucleotides: 6. CDR3 residues: CAWSRAGVHNEQFF. The CDR3 coding sequence is TGTGCCTGGAGTAGGGCGGGGGTCCACAATGAGCAGTTCTTC.

The chain links TRBV29-1 to TRBJ1-1; TRBD1 aligns across 7 bases. This CDR3 contains 13 residues. Trimming removed 6 bases from V and 1 base from J; junction bases left unmatched: 5. The germline CDR1 and CDR2 sequences are SQVTM and ANQGSEA. DNA of the CDR3: TGCAGCGTGGGGACAGTTTCGAACACTGAAGCTTTCTTT. Amino acids: CSVGTVSNTEAFF.

V is TRBV6-4 and J is TRBJ1-2, with 9 bases aligning to TRBD1. The CDR3 is made up of 15 amino acids. V was pared by 0 bases and J by 8 bases, with 7 bases of the junction left unmatched. The germline V gene encodes CDR1 MRHNA and CDR2 SNTAGT. CDR3 DNA: TGTGCCAGCAGTGACTCGCCACAGGGGGCGAGCGGCTACACCTTC. Translated, it gives CASSDSPQGASGYTF.

In DNA, the CDR3 is TGTGCCAGCGCTCGAAGGGGGACCGGGGAGCTGTTTTTT. This gives the protein CASARRGTGELFF. V usage is TRBV14 and J usage is TRBJ2-2; D perhaps matches TRBD1 (6 bases). This CDR3 is built from 13 residues. V was trimmed by 8 bases and J by 5 bases, leaving 12 bases between them. Germline CDR1 SGHDN, CDR2 FVKESK.

The V and J genes are TRBV20-1 and TRBJ2-3, with D possibly being TRBD1 (6 bases). Trimming left V 5 bases short and J 3 bases short, with 6 bases between. The length of the CDR3 is 11 residues. Germline CDR1 is DFQATT and CDR2 is SNEGSKA (reference sequence). Here the CDR3 DNA reads TGCAGTGCTCAGGGGACAGATACGCAGTATTTT. Translated: CSAQGTDTQYF.

The J gene is TRBJ1-2, the V gene TRBV11-2; no firm D call. CDR3 length: 12 residues. Trimming took off 3 bases at V and 8 bases at J, with 10 bases between the two ends. The germline CDR1 and CDR2 sequences are SGHAT and FQNNGV. The CDR3, as DNA: TGTGCCAGCAGCTTCGGGGATTCCGGCTACACCTTC. This sequence encodes CASSFGDSGYTF.

This sequence joins TRBV7-2 and TRBJ2-1; D not certain. Germline V lookup: CDR1 SGHTA, CDR2 FQGNSA. Trimming stripped 1 base from V and 5 bases from J, with 9 bases between. The CDR3 has 14 amino acids. CDR3: CASSLEDFHNEQFF. DNA of the CDR3: TGTGCCAGCAGCTTAGAAGACTTCCACAATGAGCAGTTCTTC.

This clone was seen a few times. The V call is TRBV7-8, the J call TRBJ1-1; D is possibly TRBD1 (5 bases). Germline V gene lookup returns CDR1 SGHVS and CDR2 FQNEAQ. Trimming pared 5 bases from V and 1 base from J, leaving 11 bases between. There are 14 residues in the CDR3. CDR3 amino acids: CASSLTGPNTEAFF. CDR3 DNA: TGTGCCAGCAGCCTAACAGGTCCGAACACTGAAGCTTTCTTT.